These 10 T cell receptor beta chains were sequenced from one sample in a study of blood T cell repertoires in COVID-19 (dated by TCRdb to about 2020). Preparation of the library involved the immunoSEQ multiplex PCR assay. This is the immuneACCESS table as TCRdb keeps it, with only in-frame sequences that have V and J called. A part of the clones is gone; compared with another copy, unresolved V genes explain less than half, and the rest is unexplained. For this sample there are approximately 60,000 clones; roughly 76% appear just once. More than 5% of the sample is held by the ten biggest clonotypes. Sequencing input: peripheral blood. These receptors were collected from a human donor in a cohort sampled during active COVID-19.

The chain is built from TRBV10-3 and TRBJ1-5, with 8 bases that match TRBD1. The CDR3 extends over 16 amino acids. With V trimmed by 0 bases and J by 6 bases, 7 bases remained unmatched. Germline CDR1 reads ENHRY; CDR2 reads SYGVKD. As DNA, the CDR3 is TGTGCCATCAGTGAGTCTACGCAGGGACAGGCTCAGCCCCAGCATTTT. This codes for CAISESTQGQAQPQHF.

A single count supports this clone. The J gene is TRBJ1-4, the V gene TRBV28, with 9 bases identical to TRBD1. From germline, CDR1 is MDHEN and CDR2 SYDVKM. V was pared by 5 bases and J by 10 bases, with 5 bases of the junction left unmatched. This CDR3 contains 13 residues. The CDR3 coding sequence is TGTGCCAGCAGTACGGGACAGGGAATAAAACTGTTTTTT. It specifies CASSTGQGIKLFF.

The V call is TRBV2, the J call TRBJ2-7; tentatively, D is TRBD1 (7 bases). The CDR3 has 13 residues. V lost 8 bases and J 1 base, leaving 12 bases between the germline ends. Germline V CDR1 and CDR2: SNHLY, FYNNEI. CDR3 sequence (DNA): TGTGCCAGCGGGGCGGGACAGTCCTACGAGCAGTACTTC. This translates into CASGAGQSYEQYF.

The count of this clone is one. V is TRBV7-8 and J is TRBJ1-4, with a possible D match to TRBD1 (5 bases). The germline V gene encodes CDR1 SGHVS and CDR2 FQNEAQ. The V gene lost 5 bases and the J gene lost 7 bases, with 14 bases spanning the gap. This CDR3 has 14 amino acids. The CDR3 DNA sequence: TGTGCCAGCAGCCGAGGACCCGGGGGTGAAAAACTGTTTTTT. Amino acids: CASSRGPGGEKLFF.

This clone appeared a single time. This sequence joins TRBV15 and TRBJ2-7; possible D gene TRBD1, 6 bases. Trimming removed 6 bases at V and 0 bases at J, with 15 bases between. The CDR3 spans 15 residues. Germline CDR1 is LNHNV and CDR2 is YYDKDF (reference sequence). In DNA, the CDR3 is TGTGCCACCAGTGTTTCGACAGGCGGCTCCTACGAGCAGTACTTC. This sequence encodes CATSVSTGGSYEQYF.

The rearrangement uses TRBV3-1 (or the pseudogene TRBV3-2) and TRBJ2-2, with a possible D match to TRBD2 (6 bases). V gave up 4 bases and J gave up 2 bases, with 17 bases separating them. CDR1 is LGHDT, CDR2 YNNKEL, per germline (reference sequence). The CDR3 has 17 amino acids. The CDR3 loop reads CASSRDPNGGNTGELFF. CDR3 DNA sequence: TGTGCCAGCAGCCGGGACCCAAACGGGGGTAACACCGGGGAGCTGTTTTTT.

The CDR3 DNA reads as TGTGCCAGCTCACCACCGGGACTTGACTACTACAATGAGCAGTTCTTC. Encoded protein: CASSPPGLDYYNEQFF. This chain links TRBV18 with TRBJ2-1; D possibly corresponds to TRBD2 (6 bases). The V and J ends lost 0 bases and 3 bases respectively, with 12 bases between them. Germline values: CDR1 KGHSH, CDR2 LQKENI. This CDR3 is built from 16 residues.

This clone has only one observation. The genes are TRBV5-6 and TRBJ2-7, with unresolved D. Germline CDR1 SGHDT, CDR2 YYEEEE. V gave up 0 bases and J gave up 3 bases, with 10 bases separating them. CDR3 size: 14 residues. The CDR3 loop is CASSLVVSVYEQYF. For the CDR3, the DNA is TGTGCCAGCAGCTTGGTGGTCTCGGTCTACGAGCAGTACTTC.

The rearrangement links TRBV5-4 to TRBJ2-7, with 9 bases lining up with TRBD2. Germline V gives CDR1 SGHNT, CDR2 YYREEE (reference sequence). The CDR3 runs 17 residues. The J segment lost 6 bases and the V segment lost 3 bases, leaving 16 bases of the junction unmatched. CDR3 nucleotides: TGTGCCAGCAGCTCCTTGGAGGCGGGAGGGAGAAGGGGCGAGCAGTACTTC. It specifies CASSSLEAGGRRGEQYF.

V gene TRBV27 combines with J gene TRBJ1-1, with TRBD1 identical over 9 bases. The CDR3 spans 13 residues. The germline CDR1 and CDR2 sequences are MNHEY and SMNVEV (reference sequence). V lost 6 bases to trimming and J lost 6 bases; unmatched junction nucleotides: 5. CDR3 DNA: TGTGCCAGCAGACCAACAGGGGGCCCTGAAGCTTTCTTT. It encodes CASRPTGGPEAFF.